Presented here are 31 T cell receptor beta chains from one specimen sequenced in a study of tumor and adjacent non-tumor tissue in lung cancer. The template was RNA from unsorted bulk tissue. The library came from three nested PCR rounds adapted from ARM-PCR protocols. MiXCR was run by TCRdb on the multiplex PCR reads, yielding one entry per CDR3 protein. The sample lists tens of thousands of distinct CDR3 sequences, 80% to 85% occurring once. Sequencing was carried out using lung tumor tissue. These receptor sequences come from a woman between 45 and 60 years old with non-small cell lung cancer.

As concerns this clonotype: The junction does not match germline at one end; this may be a read error. The chain combines TRBV11-2 with TRBJ2-7, with unresolved D. CDR1 is SGHAT, CDR2 FQNNGV, per germline. This CDR3 is 14 amino acids long. The DNA of the CDR3 is TGTGCCAGGACCTTAACCCTTTGGAACGACGAGCAATACTTC. Its translation is CARTLTLWNDEQYF.

To note about this clonotype: Because it lacks the conserved phenylalanine or tryptophan at the end, this CDR3 is likely a read error. J is TRBJ2-1 and V is TRBV6-2 or TRBV6-3; D call uncertain. The CDR3 runs 13 residues. Germline V CDR1 and CDR2: MNHEY, SVGEGT. The CDR3 coding sequence is TGTGTCAGTAGTAGTAACTCCTACAATGAGCAGTTCTAC. This gives the protein CVSSSNSYNEQFY.

The CDR3 is CASDLAQATEAFF. DNA for the CDR3: TGTGCCAGCGATTTAGCGCAGGCCACTGAAGCTTTCTTT. This chain links TRBV12-3 or TRBV12-4 with TRBJ1-1; D is ambiguous. This CDR3 spans 13 amino acids. The V end was cut by 8 bases, the J end by 4 bases, with 14 bases between.

At least ten counts were recorded for this clonotype. The rearrangement joins TRBV20-1 to TRBJ1-3; 7 bases match TRBD1. With V trimmed by 1 base and J by 16 bases, 7 bases remained unmatched. Germline loops: CDR1 DFQATT, CDR2 SNEGSKA (reference sequence). This CDR3 spans 11 amino acids. The CDR3 spells CSARAKGALYF. DNA of the CDR3: TGCAGTGCTAGAGCCAAGGGGGCACTCTATTTT.

Turning to this clonotype: Likely a read error: the CDR3 ends without its conserved phenylalanine or tryptophan. The chain recombines TRBV20-1 with TRBJ2-1; maybe TRBD2 (5 bases). The CDR3 has 14 residues. Trimming left V 3 bases short and J 7 bases short, with 16 bases between. Per germline, CDR1 DFQATT and CDR2 SNEGSKA (reference sequence). The CDR3 loop reads CSASFGGGYNEQFL. CDR3 DNA: TGCAGTGCTAGCTTCGGAGGAGGCTATAATGAGCAGTTCTTA.

This clonotype was recorded only once. This may come from a read error, since a much larger clone is one base off. The chain employs TRBV5-1 and TRBJ2-1; 12 bases agree with TRBD2. Germline V gene sequence: CDR1 SGHRS, CDR2 YFSETQ. The CDR3 consists of 17 residues. V shed 2 bases and J 6 bases; nucleotides not matched to a gene: 9. CDR3 residues: CASSFKSGLAGFNEQFF. Written as DNA, the CDR3 is TGCGCCAGCAGCTTCAAAAGCGGACTAGCGGGATTCAATGAGCAGTTCTTC.

In regard to this clonotype: A junction end diverges from the germline sequence, so it may reflect a read error. This chain joins TRBV4-3 and TRBJ2-2, with TRBD2 identical over 7 bases. The CDR3 has 16 residues. Germline V gene lookup returns CDR1 LGHNA and CDR2 YSLEER. CDR3 protein: CASSQGLPGGTGELFF. The CDR3 DNA reads as TGCGCCAGCAGCCAAGGACTACCGGGAGGTACCGGGGAGCTGTTTTTC.

The sample holds many counts of this clonotype. The chain is built from TRBV7-8 and TRBJ2-3; no firm D call. The germline gives CDR1 SGHVS, CDR2 FQNEAQ. Deletions cut 1 base from V and 7 bases from J, with 6 bases between. The CDR3 has 12 amino acids. CDR3 residues: CASSLGFYTQYF. In DNA form, the CDR3 reads TGTGCCAGCAGCTTAGGATTCTATACGCAGTATTTT. Variable domain in full (rest from reference TRBV7-8 and TRBJ2-3): GAGVSQSPRYKVAKRGQDVALRCDPISGHVSLFWYQQALGQGPEFLTYFQNEAQLDKSGLPSDRFFAERPEGSVSTLKIQRTQQEDSAVYLCASSLGFYTQYFGPGTRLTVL.

Comments on this clonotype: This may be a read error: a much more frequent sequence differs by one nucleotide. The rearrangement links TRBV30 to TRBJ2-7, with D perhaps matching TRBD1 (6 bases). Germline V lookup: CDR1 GTSNPN, CDR2 SVGIG (reference sequence). CDR3 length: 15 amino acids. V lost 1 base to trimming and J lost 3 bases, with 16 bases between them. CDR3 amino acids: CAWSDETGRYYEQYF. In DNA, the CDR3 is TGTGCCTGGAGTGATGAGACAGGTCGCTACTACGAGCAGTACTTC. The full variable domain, completed using reference TRBV30 and TRBJ2-7, is SQTIHQWPATLVQPVGSPLSLECTVEGTSNPNLYWYRQAAGRGLQLLFYSVGIGQISSEVPQNLSASRPQDRQFILSSKKLLLSDSGFYLCAWSDETGRYYEQYFGPGTRLTVT.

Of note for this clonotype: Compared with germline, one end of the junction differs, possibly owing to a read error. The chain joins TRBV6-2 or TRBV6-3 to TRBJ2-1, with a possible D match to TRBD2 (5 bases). Germline assignment: CDR1 MNHEY and CDR2 SVGEGT. The CDR3 length is 12 residues. This CDR3 reads CASSWTPNEQFF. CDR3 coding DNA: TGTGCCAGCAGTTGGACTCCCAATGAACAGTTCTTC.

The rearrangement links TRBV20-1 to TRBJ2-1; the match to TRBD2 covers 7 bases. The CDR3 runs to 16 residues. CDR1 and CDR2 from the germline V gene are DFQATT and SNEGSKA (reference sequence). The J segment lost 0 bases and the V segment lost 2 bases, leaving 7 bases of the junction unmatched. CDR3 residues: CSARRLAVGSYNEQFF. CDR3 sequence (DNA): TGCAGTGCTAGAAGACTAGCTGTGGGCTCCTACAATGAGCAGTTCTTC.

This rearrangement joins TRBV28 to TRBJ1-2, with a weak D call TRBD1 (5 bases). Trimming removed 6 bases from V and 4 bases from J, with 18 bases in between. CDR1 is MDHEN, CDR2 SYDVKM, per germline. The CDR3 has 15 amino acids. The DNA for the CDR3 is TGTGCCAGCAGGATAGGGGACGGAGATAGCTATGGCTACACCTTC. Its protein product is CASRIGDGDSYGYTF.

Remarks on this clonotype: A read error is possible here, since a much larger clone lies one base away. The gene calls are TRBV2 and TRBJ2-3; a weak D match, TRBD2 (5 bases). CDR1 is SNHLY and CDR2 is FYNNEI in the germline V gene. V was clipped by 1 base and J by 2 bases, with 13 bases between them. The CDR3 extends over 16 amino acids. The CDR3 loop reads CASSEEEGTITDTQYF. The CDR3, as DNA: TGTGCCAGCAGTGAAGAAGAGGGAACAATCACAGATACGCAGTATTTT.

This clonotype was seen a handful of times. One end of the junction is discordant with germline, which a read error may explain. The V and J genes are TRBV6-5 and TRBJ2-1; 8 bases map to TRBD2. Germline CDR1 reads MNHEY; CDR2 reads SVGAGI. The CDR3 is 16 amino acids. The CDR3 region is CASSYARLANNNEQLF. The CDR3 DNA reads TGCGCCAGCAGTTATGCCCGACTAGCGAATAACAATGAGCAGCTCTTC.

With regard to this clonotype: At one boundary the junction diverges from the germline segment, which might be a read error. The chain is built from TRBV7-2 and TRBJ2-7; 10 positions match TRBD2. Germline V gene lookup returns CDR1 SGHTA and CDR2 FQGNSA. The CDR3 covers 13 residues. CDR3 in DNA: TGCGCCAGCAGATGGGGACTAGCGTACGAGCAGTACTTC. Encoded protein: CASRWGLAYEQYF.

This clonotype was seen many times. The V gene is TRBV4-2, the J gene TRBJ2-3, with D perhaps TRBD1 or TRBD2 (6 bases each). This CDR3 is 17 amino acids long. V lost 1 base and J lost 3, with 17 bases in between. Germline V gives CDR1 LGHNA, CDR2 YNFKEQ. In DNA form, the CDR3 reads TGTGCCAGCAGCCAAGTGGGGGGAGCCAGGGGTACAGATACGCAGTATTTT. Amino acids: CASSQVGGARGTDTQYF.

V and J are TRBV28 and TRBJ2-7; 7 bases are a match to TRBD2. Germline V gene sequence: CDR1 MDHEN, CDR2 SYDVKM. J lost 8 bases, V lost 3 bases, and 10 bases had no gene match. The CDR3 extends over 14 amino acids. The CDR3, as DNA: TGTGCCAGCAGTTTTGGTGGGAGGGCGTGGAAGCAGTACTTC. Its translation: CASSFGGRAWKQYF.

With regard to this clonotype: A junction boundary mismatches the germline segment, possibly from a read error. The gene calls are TRBV4-2 and TRBJ2-2, with TRBD2 as a possible D gene (5 bases). This CDR3 has 15 residues. The V gene's germline CDR1 is LGHNA and CDR2 YNFKEQ. The CDR3 spells CVSGQDLAVTGEPFF. CDR3 nucleotides: TGTGTCAGCGGCCAAGATTTGGCAGTCACCGGGGAGCCGTTTTTT.

About this clonotype itself: Here the CDR3 omits its conserved ending phenylalanine or tryptophan, so a read error is the likely source. CDR3 region: CVSSYGRVYNEQFI. CDR3 in DNA: TGTGTCAGCAGTTACGGGCGGGTCTACAATGAGCAGTTCATC. The chain has TRBV6-6 and TRBJ2-1, with D possibly TRBD2 on 5 matching bases. Germline-derived CDR1 and CDR2 are MNHNY and SVGAGI (reference sequence). The CDR3 has 14 amino acids.

This clonotype was seen only a few times. V usage is TRBV28 and J usage is TRBJ2-3; D gene unclear. V lost 2 bases and J 0 bases, leaving 18 bases between the germline ends. Germline lookup yields CDR1 MDHEN and CDR2 SYDVKM. The CDR3 covers 18 residues. The CDR3 sequence is CASSLNLNMITSTDTQYF. The CDR3 DNA sequence: TGTGCCAGCAGTTTAAATCTCAATATGATCACTAGCACAGATACGCAGTATTTT.

As regards this clonotype: At one boundary the junction diverges from the germline segment, which might be a read error. J is TRBJ1-1 and V is TRBV10-2, with a tentative D call TRBD1 (6 bases). CDR3 length: 15 residues. From germline, CDR1 is WSHSY and CDR2 SAAADI. Here the CDR3 reads CDSKTTGVMNTEAFF. CDR3 DNA: TGCGACAGCAAAACGACAGGCGTCATGAACACTGAGGCTTTCTTT.

With regard to this clonotype: A read error may explain this, as a much larger clone is one base away. This chain joins TRBV7-9 and TRBJ2-5, with D unclear. This CDR3 spans 15 amino acids. The V gene's germline CDR1 is SEHNR and CDR2 FQNEAQ (reference sequence). With 5 bases removed from V and 2 bases from J, the gap between germline ends came to 15 bases. The CDR3 is CASSPPVSCQETQYF. For the CDR3, the DNA is TGTGCCAGCAGCCCCCCGGTTTCGTGTCAAGAGACCCAGTACTTC.

Of note for this clonotype: One junction end does not reproduce the germline sequence, and a read error may be involved. This chain connects TRBV20-1 to TRBJ2-1, with D possibly TRBD2 on 6 matching bases. The CDR3 extends over 15 amino acids. CDR1 is DFQATT and CDR2 is SNEGSKA in the germline V gene (reference sequence). The CDR3, as DNA: TGCAGTGCTAGAATTCGGCTTGGAGGGCTCAATGAACAGTTCTTC. It translates to CSARIRLGGLNEQFF.

This clonotype is medium-sized by share. CDR3 DNA: TGCAGTGCTCCCGGAGCTTATGAGCAGTTCTTC. Encoded protein: CSAPGAYEQFF. The chain joins TRBV20-1 to TRBJ2-1; no reliable D call. The germline V and J ends were trimmed by 5 bases and 8 bases, with 10 bases remaining between them. This CDR3 spans 11 amino acids. Germline CDR1 DFQATT, CDR2 SNEGSKA (reference sequence).

The chain uses TRBV28 and TRBJ2-4; 7 bases fit TRBD2. Germline V gene sequence: CDR1 MDHEN, CDR2 SYDVKM. V was clipped by 5 bases and J by 0 bases; unmatched bases: 19. The CDR3 totals 20 residues. The CDR3 DNA is TGTGCCAGCAGTCTATTTTTTACTAACGGGAGGCTTATAGCCAAAAACATTCAGTACTTC. Its protein is CASSLFFTNGRLIAKNIQYF.

The V call is TRBV25-1, the J call TRBJ2-7; no clear D. Trimming shortened V by 1 base and J by 11 bases, and 15 bases separated the two germline ends. Germline-derived CDR1 and CDR2 are MGHDK and SYGVNS. The CDR3 is 13 amino acids. The DNA for the CDR3 is TGTGCCAGCAGTGAATTTGGTGGGTTGGGGAAGTACTTC. As protein: CASSEFGGLGKYF.

Remarks on this clonotype: Likely a read error: the CDR3 ends without its conserved phenylalanine or tryptophan. The limits of the CDR3 on the DNA are not certain, so only TCRdb's listed CDR3 is given. This sequence joins TRBV11-2 and TRBJ1-6; the table's D call TRBD1 went unverified against the DNA. The germline V gene encodes CDR1 SGHAT and CDR2 FQNNGV. The CDR3 comprises 15 residues, both ends counted. CDR3 residues: CASSPGQGHNSPPHL.

Remarks on this clonotype: The junction departs from germline at one end; a sequencing error may be responsible. The rearrangement uses TRBV4-2 and TRBJ1-4; TRBD1 matches at 7 bases. The CDR3 has 15 amino acids. Germline CDR1 LGHNA, CDR2 YNFKEQ. CDR3 in DNA: TGTGCAAGCAGCCAAGTCCAGGGGGTCGGGGAAAAACTGTTTTTC. Its protein product is CASSQVQGVGEKLFF.

This clonotype was detected a few times. A much larger clone differs from this one at a single base, so this may be a read error. This chain links TRBV6-1 with TRBJ2-7, with D possibly matching TRBD1 (6 bases). This CDR3 has 15 amino acids. CDR1 and CDR2 from the germline V gene are MNHNS and SASEGT. The CDR3 nucleotides are TGTGTCAGCAGTGTGACTCGGGACACTCTTTACGAGCAGTACTTC. Amino acids: CVSSVTRDTLYEQYF.

On this clonotype itself: A read error may produce the germline difference seen at one junction end. V and J are TRBV10-3 and TRBJ2-1; D is unclear. Per germline, CDR1 ENHRY and CDR2 SYGVKD. CDR3 length: 11 residues. Written as DNA, the CDR3 is TGTGTCATCCAGGCGAAGGATGAGCAATTCTTC. Protein: CVIQAKDEQFF.

This clonotype occurred once. The junction does not match germline at one end; this may be a read error. This sequence joins TRBV29-1 and TRBJ1-2, with D tentatively TRBD1 (5 bases). The CDR3 is 16 amino acids. Germline V gene data show CDR1 as SQVTM and CDR2 as ANQGSEA. DNA of the CDR3: TGCAGCGTTGAAGGTTGGGACGGGGGGGACCTCTATGGCTACATCTTC. This codes for CSVEGWDGGDLYGYIF.